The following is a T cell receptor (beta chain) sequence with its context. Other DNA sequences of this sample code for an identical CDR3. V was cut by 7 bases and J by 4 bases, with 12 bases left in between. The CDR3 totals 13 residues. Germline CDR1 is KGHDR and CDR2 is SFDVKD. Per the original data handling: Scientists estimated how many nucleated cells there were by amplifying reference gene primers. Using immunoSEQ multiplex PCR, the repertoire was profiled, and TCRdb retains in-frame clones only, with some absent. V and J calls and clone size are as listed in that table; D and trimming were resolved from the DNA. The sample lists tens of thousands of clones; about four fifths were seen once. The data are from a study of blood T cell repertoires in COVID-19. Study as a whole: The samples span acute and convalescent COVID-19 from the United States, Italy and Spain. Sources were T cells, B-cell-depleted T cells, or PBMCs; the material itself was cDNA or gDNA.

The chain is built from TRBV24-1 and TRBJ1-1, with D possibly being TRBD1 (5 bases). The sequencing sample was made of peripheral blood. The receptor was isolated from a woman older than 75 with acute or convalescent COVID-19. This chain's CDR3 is CATRERGGTEAFF. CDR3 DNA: TGTGCCACCAGGGAGCGGGGGGGCACTGAAGCTTTCTTT.